The present TCR beta chain was sequenced within a study of tumor and adjacent non-tumor tissue in lung cancer. This sample's RNA came from whole unsorted tissue. The length of the CDR3 is 14 residues. CDR1 is MNHNS and CDR2 is SASEGT in the germline V gene. V was shortened by 3 bases and J by 4 bases, with 10 bases between the two germline ends. Three rounds of nested PCR, following a modified ARM-PCR protocol, produced the TCRbeta library. TCRdb re-analysed the multiplex PCR reads in MiXCR, keeping a single row per CDR3 protein. Of some 71,000 distinct CDR3 sequences listed, 55% to 80% are singletons. There are a few counts of this clonotype. Antigen specificity is unknown. The study, taken as a whole, reports: Compared with tumor, normal lung showed significantly lower TCR diversity.

Sequenced sample: lung tumor tissue. This chain uses TRBV6-1 with TRBJ2-1; D gene uncertain. This TCR derives from a woman aged 40 to 50 with non-small cell lung cancer. This CDR3 is CASSERHEYNEQFF. DNA of the CDR3: TGTGCCAGCAGTGAGAGGCATGAGTACAATGAGCAGTTCTTC.